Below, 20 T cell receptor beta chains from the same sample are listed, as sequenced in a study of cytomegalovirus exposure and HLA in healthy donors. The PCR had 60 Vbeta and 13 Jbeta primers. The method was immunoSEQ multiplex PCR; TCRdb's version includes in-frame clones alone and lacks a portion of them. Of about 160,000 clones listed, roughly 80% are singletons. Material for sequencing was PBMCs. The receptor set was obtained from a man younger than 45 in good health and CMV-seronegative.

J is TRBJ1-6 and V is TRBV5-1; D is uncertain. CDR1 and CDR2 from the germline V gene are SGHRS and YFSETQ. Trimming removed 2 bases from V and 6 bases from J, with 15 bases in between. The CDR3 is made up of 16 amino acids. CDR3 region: CASSFGISGSNSPLHF. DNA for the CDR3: TGCGCCAGCAGCTTTGGGATCTCGGGGAGTAATTCACCCCTCCACTTT.

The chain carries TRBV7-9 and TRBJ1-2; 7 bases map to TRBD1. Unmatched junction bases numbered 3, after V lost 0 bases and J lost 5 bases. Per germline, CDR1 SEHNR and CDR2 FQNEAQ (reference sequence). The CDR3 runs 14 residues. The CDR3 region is CASSLAGTDYGYTF. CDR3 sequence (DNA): TGTGCCAGCAGCTTAGCGGGGACAGATTATGGCTACACCTTC.

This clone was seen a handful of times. CDR3: CASSPPLAGDREQYF. CDR3 DNA: TGTGCCAGCAGCCCCCCACTAGCGGGAGATCGCGAGCAGTACTTC. The chain recombines TRBV7-9 with TRBJ2-5; TRBD2 matches 11 bases. The J call may be wrong; the DNA end is better matched by TRBJ2-7. Germline values: CDR1 SEHNR, CDR2 FQNEAQ (reference sequence). The CDR3 length is 15 residues.

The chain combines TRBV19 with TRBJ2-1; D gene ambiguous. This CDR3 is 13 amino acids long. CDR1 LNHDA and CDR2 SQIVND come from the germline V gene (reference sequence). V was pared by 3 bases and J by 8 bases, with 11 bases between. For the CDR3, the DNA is TGTGCCAGTAGTATCCTGGGCATGGATGAGCAGTTCTTC. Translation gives CASSILGMDEQFF.

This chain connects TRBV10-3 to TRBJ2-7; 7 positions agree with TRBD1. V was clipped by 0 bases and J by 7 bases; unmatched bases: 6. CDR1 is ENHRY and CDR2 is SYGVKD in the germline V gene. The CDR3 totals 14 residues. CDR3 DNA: TGTGCCATCAGTGAGTCGACAGGGACGGGGGAGCAGTACTTC. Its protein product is CAISESTGTGEQYF.

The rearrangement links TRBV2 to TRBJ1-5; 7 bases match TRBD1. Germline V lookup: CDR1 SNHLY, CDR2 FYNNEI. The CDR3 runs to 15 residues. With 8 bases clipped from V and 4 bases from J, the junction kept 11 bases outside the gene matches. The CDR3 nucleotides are TGTGCCAGCTCCCCCGCCAGGGGGGAAAATCAGCCCCAGCATTTT. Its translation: CASSPARGENQPQHF.

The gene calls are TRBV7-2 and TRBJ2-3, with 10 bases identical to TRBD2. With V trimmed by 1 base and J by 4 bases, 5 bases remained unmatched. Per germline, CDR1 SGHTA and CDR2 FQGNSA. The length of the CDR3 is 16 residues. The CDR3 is CASSLESGGAPDTQYF. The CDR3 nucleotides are TGTGCCAGCAGCTTAGAAAGCGGGGGGGCCCCAGATACGCAGTATTTT.

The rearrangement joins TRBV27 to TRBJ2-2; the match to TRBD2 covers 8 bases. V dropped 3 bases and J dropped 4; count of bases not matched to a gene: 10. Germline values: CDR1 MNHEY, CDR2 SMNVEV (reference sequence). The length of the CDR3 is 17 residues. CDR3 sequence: CASSLIDPGRATGELFF. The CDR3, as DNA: TGTGCCAGCAGTTTGATAGACCCCGGGAGGGCCACCGGGGAGCTGTTTTTT.

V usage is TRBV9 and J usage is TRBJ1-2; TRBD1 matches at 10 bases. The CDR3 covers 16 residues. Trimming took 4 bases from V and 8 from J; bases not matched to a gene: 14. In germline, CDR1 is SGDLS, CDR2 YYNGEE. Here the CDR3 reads CASSPQGQGSVWGYTF. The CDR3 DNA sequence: TGTGCCAGCAGCCCACAGGGACAGGGGTCCGTCTGGGGCTACACCTTC.

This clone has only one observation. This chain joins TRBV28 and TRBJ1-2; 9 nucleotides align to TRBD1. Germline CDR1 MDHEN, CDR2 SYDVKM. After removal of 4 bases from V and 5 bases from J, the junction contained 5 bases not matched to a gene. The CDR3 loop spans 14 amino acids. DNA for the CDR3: TGTGCCAGCAGTTGGGGGGGACAGGGATATGGCTACACCTTC. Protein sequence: CASSWGGQGYGYTF.

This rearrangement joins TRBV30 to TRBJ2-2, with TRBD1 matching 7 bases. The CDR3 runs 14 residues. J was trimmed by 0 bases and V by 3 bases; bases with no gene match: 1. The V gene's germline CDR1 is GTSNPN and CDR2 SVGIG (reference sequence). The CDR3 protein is CAWRDRSNTGELFF. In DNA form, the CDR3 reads TGTGCCTGGAGGGACAGGTCGAACACCGGGGAGCTGTTTTTT.

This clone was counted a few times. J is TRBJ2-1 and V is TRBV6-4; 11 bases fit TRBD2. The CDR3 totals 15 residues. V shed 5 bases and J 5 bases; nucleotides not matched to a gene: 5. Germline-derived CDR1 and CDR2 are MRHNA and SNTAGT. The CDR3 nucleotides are TGTGCCAGCAGTTCCACTAGCGGGGGAAACAATGAGCAGTTCTTC. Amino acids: CASSSTSGGNNEQFF.

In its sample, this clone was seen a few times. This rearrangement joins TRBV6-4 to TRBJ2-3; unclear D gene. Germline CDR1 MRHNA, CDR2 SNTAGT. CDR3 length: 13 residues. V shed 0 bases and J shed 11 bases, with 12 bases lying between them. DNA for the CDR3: TGTGCCAGCAGTGACTCGACGTCTAGACGGCAGTATTTT. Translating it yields CASSDSTSRRQYF.

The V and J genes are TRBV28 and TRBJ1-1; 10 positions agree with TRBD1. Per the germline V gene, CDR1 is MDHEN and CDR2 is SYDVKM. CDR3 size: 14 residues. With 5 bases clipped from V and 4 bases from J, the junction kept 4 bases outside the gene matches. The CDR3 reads CASSRTGGITEAFF. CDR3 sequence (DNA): TGTGCCAGCAGTCGGACAGGGGGTATCACTGAAGCTTTCTTT.

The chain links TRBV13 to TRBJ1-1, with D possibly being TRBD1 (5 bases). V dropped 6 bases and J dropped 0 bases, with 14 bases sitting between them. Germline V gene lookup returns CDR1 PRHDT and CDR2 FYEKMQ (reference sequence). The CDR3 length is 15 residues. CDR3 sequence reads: CASRAVGQMNTEAFF. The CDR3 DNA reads TGTGCCAGCAGAGCCGTCGGACAAATGAACACTGAAGCTTTCTTT.

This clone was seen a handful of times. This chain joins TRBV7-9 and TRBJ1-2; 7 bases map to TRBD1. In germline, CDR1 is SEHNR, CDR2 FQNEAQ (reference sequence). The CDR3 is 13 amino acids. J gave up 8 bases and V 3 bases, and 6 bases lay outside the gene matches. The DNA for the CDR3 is TGTGCCAGCAGCTTGGCGGCAGGGGGAGGCTACACCTTC. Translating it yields CASSLAAGGGYTF.

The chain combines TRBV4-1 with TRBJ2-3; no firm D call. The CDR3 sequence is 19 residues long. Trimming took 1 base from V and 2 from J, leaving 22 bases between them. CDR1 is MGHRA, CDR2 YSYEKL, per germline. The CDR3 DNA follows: TGCGCCAGCAGCCAAGTAATGTCTGCGAACCGCCCTTTCACAGATACGCAGTATTTT. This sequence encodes CASSQVMSANRPFTDTQYF.

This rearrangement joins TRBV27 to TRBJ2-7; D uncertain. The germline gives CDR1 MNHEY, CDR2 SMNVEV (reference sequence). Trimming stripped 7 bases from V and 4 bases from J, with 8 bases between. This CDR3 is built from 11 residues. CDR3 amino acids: CASNRAYEQYF. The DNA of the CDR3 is TGTGCCAGCAATAGAGCGTACGAGCAGTACTTC.

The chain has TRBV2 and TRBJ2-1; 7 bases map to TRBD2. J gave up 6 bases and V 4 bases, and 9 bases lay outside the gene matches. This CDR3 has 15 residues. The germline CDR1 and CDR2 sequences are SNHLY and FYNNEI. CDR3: CASSGGLAAFNEQFF. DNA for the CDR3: TGTGCCAGCAGTGGAGGGCTAGCGGCCTTCAATGAGCAGTTCTTC.

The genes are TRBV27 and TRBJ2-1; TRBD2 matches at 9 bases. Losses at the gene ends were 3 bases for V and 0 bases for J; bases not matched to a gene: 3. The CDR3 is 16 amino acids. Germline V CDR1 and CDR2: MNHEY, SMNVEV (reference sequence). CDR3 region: CASSLLSGSSYNEQFF. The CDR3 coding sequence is TGTGCCAGCAGTTTGCTTAGCGGGAGCTCCTACAATGAGCAGTTCTTC.